The T cell receptor (beta chain) under discussion was sequenced for a study of response to subunit inactivated influenza vaccine. TCRdb re-called the RT-PCR reads with MiXCR, one entry per CDR3 protein. The table records under 750,000 distinct CDR3 sequences, about 12% of them present only once. Study conclusions and caveats: With each seasonal influenza vaccination, the authors suggested, few new T cells are recruited.

This clonotype was counted ten times or more. Its specificity is not known. This TCR came from a man over 45 who received an inactivated influenza vaccine. This material consisted of PBMCs from blood, taken on the day of vaccination.

CDR3 loop: CASSRDSTYEQYF. The CDR3 DNA is TGTGCCAGCAGTCGGGACAGCACCTACGAGCAGTACTTC. The V and J genes are TRBV12-3 or TRBV12-4 and TRBJ2-7, with 7 bases identical to TRBD1. The CDR3 consists of 13 residues. V shed 5 bases, J shed 2 bases, and the junction held 3 bases outside the gene matches.